This TCR beta chain stems from a study of CD8 T cells in ankylosing spondylitis. General study results and limits: There was a TCR beta motif, made of several highly homologous variants, that appeared characteristic of ankylosing spondylitis blood. Prior work had noted some motif variants in reactive arthritis blood and synovial fluid. In peripheral blood, disease-linked CD8+ clones occurred at relatively low frequencies.

Germline values: CDR1 KGHDR, CDR2 SFDVKD. The CDR3 totals 14 residues. With 5 bases removed from V and 5 bases from J, the gap between germline ends came to 12 bases. With molecular barcodes, quantitative 5'-RACE was used to make the TCR beta libraries. TCRdb analysed the 5' RACE reads with MiXCR anew, one entry per CDR3 protein. The sample shows 800,000 to 900,000 distinct CDR3 sequences, about 11% of them seen only once. This clonotype was found a few times. The antigen remains unidentified. The gene calls are TRBV24-1 and TRBJ1-5, with a weak D call TRBD1 (5 bases). The receptor comes from a male donor with ankylosing spondylitis. The material sequenced was blood, either unsorted or a sorted T cell fraction (not recorded which). The CDR3: CATSATATYQPQHF. CDR3 DNA: TGTGCCACCAGTGCGACAGCTACATATCAGCCCCAGCATTTT.